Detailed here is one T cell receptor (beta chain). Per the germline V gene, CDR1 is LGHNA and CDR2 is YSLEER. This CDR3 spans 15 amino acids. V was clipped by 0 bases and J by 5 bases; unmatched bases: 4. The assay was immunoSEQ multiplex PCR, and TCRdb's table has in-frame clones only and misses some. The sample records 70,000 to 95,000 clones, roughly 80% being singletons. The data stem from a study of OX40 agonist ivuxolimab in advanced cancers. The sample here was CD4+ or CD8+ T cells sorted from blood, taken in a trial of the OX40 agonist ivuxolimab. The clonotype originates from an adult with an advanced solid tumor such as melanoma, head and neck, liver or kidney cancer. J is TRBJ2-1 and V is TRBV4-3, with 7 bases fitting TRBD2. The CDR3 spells CASSQDASGNNEQFF. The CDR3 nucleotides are TGCGCCAGCAGCCAAGACGCTAGCGGAAACAATGAGCAGTTCTTC.